The 10 T cell receptor beta chains listed next were all sequenced from one sample in a study of blood T cells in healthy people across ages. Primers used in a second PCR of about 6 to 11 cycles were a sample-barcoded 5' primer and a J-beta primer mix. TCRdb passed the 5' RACE reads through MiXCR, listing each CDR3 protein once. This sample has over 600,000 distinct CDR3 sequences, with more than 55% found just once. Sequences were obtained from blood. These receptors all stem from a man in his forties in good health.

V usage is TRBV21-1 and J usage is TRBJ2-6. TRBV21-1 is labeled a pseudogene. The CDR3 runs 13 residues. The CDR3 sequence: CASRDTGANVLTF. The DNA for the CDR3 is TGTGCCAGCAGAGACACCGGGGCCAACGTCCTGACTTTC.

This chain uses TRBV4-2 with TRBJ1-1, with TRBD1 identical over 7 bases. Germline loops: CDR1 LGHNA, CDR2 YNFKEQ. The CDR3 has 15 residues. V trimming: 3 bases; J trimming: 5 bases; junction bases outside the gene matches: 9. CDR3 in amino acids: CASSHPGGVGTEAFF. Written as DNA, the CDR3 is TGTGCCAGCAGCCATCCAGGGGGGGTTGGGACTGAAGCTTTCTTT.

V and J are TRBV28 and TRBJ1-5; D gene ambiguous. V was cut by 7 bases and J by 2 bases, with 9 bases left in between. CDR3 length equals 13 residues. Germline CDR1 reads MDHEN; CDR2 reads SYDVKM. This chain's CDR3 is CASTEIGNQPQHF. For the CDR3, the DNA is TGTGCCAGCACCGAGATAGGCAATCAGCCCCAGCATTTT. Using reference TRBV28 and TRBJ1-5 for the parts outside the CDR3, the full variable domain is DVKVTQSSRYLVKRTGEKVFLECVQDMDHENMFWYRQDPGLGLRLIYFSYDVKMKEKGDIPEGYSVSREKKERFSLILESASTNQTSMYLCASTEIGNQPQHFGDGTRLSIL.

A single count supports this clonotype. This chain joins TRBV7-2 and TRBJ2-5, with 7 bases lining up with TRBD1. The J segment lost 0 bases and the V segment lost 4 bases, leaving 5 bases of the junction unmatched. Germline V gene data show CDR1 as SGHTA and CDR2 as FQGNSA. This CDR3 is built from 15 residues. The CDR3 loop is CASSSGQSYQETQYF. The CDR3 DNA is TGTGCCAGCAGCTCGGGACAGTCGTACCAAGAGACCCAGTACTTC.

The chain has TRBV9 and TRBJ1-2; D is unclear. Germline V gene sequence: CDR1 SGDLS, CDR2 YYNGEE. The V and J ends lost 3 bases and 0 bases respectively, with 9 bases between them. This CDR3 region has 14 residues. The CDR3 loop is CASSERSSNYGYTF. CDR3 DNA: TGTGCCAGCAGCGAGAGAAGTTCTAACTATGGCTACACCTTC.

The chain is built from TRBV11-2 and TRBJ1-4, with a weak D call TRBD1 (6 bases). The V end lost 4 bases, the J end lost 10 bases, and 25 bases lay between the germline ends. This CDR3 is built from 17 residues. Germline CDR1 reads SGHAT; CDR2 reads FQNNGV. The CDR3 here is CASSSGREQGYQGKLFF. The CDR3 region has the DNA TGTGCCAGCAGCTCTGGCCGAGAACAGGGTTATCAGGGAAAACTGTTTTTT.

This chain joins TRBV28 and TRBJ2-5, with D perhaps assigned TRBD1 or TRBD2 (5 bases each). Germline CDR1 and CDR2: MDHEN and SYDVKM. V was cut by 2 bases and J by 5 bases, with 12 bases left in between. This CDR3 spans 14 amino acids. The CDR3 reads CASSLPVGVETQYF. CDR3 nucleotide sequence: TGTGCCAGCAGTTTACCGGTGGGGGTGGAGACCCAGTACTTC.

This clonotype was seen a handful of times. V and J are TRBV4-2 and TRBJ2-1, with D tentatively TRBD2 (5 bases). The CDR3 loop spans 12 amino acids. Trimming stripped 1 base from V and 7 bases from J, with 5 bases between. Germline V gene lookup returns CDR1 LGHNA and CDR2 YNFKEQ. As DNA, the CDR3 is TGTGCCAGCAGCCAAGGGGAGAATGAGCAGTTCTTC. It yields the protein CASSQGENEQFF.

The CDR3 loop reads CASSYASGGALPSYNEQYF. The CDR3 DNA is TGTGCCAGCAGTTACGCTAGCGGGGGGGCACTCCCTTCCTACAATGAGCAGTACTTC. V gene TRBV6-5 combines with J gene TRBJ2-7; 12 bases are shared with TRBD2. CDR3 size: 19 residues. Germline assignment: CDR1 MNHEY and CDR2 SVGAGI. Trimming took 2 bases from V and 7 from J; bases not matched to a gene: 18.

This clonotype has just one count. An end of the junction does not agree with germline; a read error may underlie this. V gene TRBV6-1 combines with J gene TRBJ2-3; possibly TRBD1 for D (6 bases). The germline CDR1 and CDR2 sequences are MNHNS and SASEGT. The CDR3 consists of 16 residues. The CDR3 loop is CPSSEWQGYSADTQYF. CDR3 coding DNA: TGTCCCAGCAGTGAATGGCAGGGGTATTCGGCAGATACGCAGTATTTT.